This T cell receptor beta chain was retrieved from a study of post-analysis software for immune sequencing data (dated by TCRdb to about 2015). Study-level background: Disease courses on record covered relapsing-remitting, secondary progressive and progressive-relapsing multiple sclerosis, though some patients had no subtype annotation. The patient repertoires were set against about 10 previously published healthy control repertoires from donors whose ages ranged from roughly 6 to 27 years. A subset of samples was prepared in parallel using single-end sample barcoding, then pooled and co-amplified after Illumina adapter ligation. Broader findings and caveats from the paper: Significantly higher frequencies in patients than in controls were found for five or six TRBV segments, including TRBV5-6, TRBV5-1 and TRBV20-1. When samples were clustered directly using the F measure, samples prepared in the same batch co-clustered strongly, which prompted a batch-effect correction. The multiple sclerosis patient group was slightly younger than the control group. Normalized Chao1 diversity was significantly lower in multiple sclerosis patients than controls, suggesting substantial peripheral T-cell clonal expansion.

The protocol used for the library was PCR. Reads for this sample came from an Illumina HiSeq 2500. Unique molecular identifiers were incorporated into TCR beta cDNA libraries to reduce PCR and sequencing biases. Per 1 to 10 million input T cells, roughly 0.5 million cDNA molecules were obtained, such that each molecule approximated one T cell. The patient libraries were prepared and sequenced with the same protocol used for the earlier healthy control dataset. Within a given batch, samples were prepared together, multiplexed and sequenced on the same HiSeq lane. The authors' pipeline ran thus. MIGEC was used to process the raw barcoded reads, and molecular identifier groups with only a single read were discarded before consensus assembly and CDR3 extraction. VDJtools was used for post-analysis of the clonotype tables, with diversity normalized by down-sampling every dataset to the smallest sample size. In repertoire overlap clustering, CDR3 amino acid sequences, but not nucleotide sequences, were matched to correct batch-related cross-sample contamination. TCRdb handled the public reads itself, with Q25 trimming in fastp and clone calling in MiXCR, and kept productive beta chains. Rows matching on CDR3 protein sequence are summarized as one entry with the most common DNA and genes. TCRdb, not the original authors, processed these V and J calls. In this sample the table shows approximately 730,000 distinct CDR3 sequences, around 45% of which occur a single time. Roughly 4.9% of the sample is taken by the ten largest.

A single count supports this clonotype. Its antigen specificity is not known. One base away there is no much larger clone; base qualities are not given. To demonstrate the VDJtools post-analysis software, the study profiled TCR beta repertoires from the peripheral blood of about 13 young patients with multiple sclerosis. The multiple sclerosis patients were children and adolescents between roughly 6 and 16 years of age. The CDR3 sequence holds 17 residues, the cysteine and phenylalanine included. Only the CDR3 portion is preserved as DNA: 51 bases, with reading frame beginning at the first base. The germline V gene provides CDR1 MGHRA and CDR2 YSYEKL. The junction carries 16 bases between V and J, which are trimmed by 1 base and 2 bases respectively.

The clonotype comes from a girl between 5 and 17 years old with multiple sclerosis. The rearranged segments are TRBV4-1 and TRBJ2-3; tentative D gene TRBD2, with 6 bases matching. The sequenced material came from blood. The CDR3 protein: CASSQAAGPLSTDTQYF. Read as DNA, the sequence is TGCGCCAGCAGCCAAGCTGCGGGACCCCTATCCACAGATACGCAGTATTTT.